Listed below are T cell receptor beta chains from one sample, sequenced in a study of regulatory T cells in long-lasting Graves disease. TCRdb reprocessed the multiplex PCR reads with MiXCR, giving one entry per CDR3 protein. Of a few hundred thousand distinct CDR3 sequences in the sample, around 17% were seen once. The data also belong to a second study, concerning T cells in Graves' hyperthyroidism and ophthalmopathy.

The input for sequencing was peripheral blood mononuclear cells (PBMCs), taken at new diagnosis, from a patient treated with antithyroid drugs. The receptors were sampled from a man between 40 and 49 years old with Graves disease. CDR3s include the opening cysteine and the closing phenylalanine or tryptophan. The D gene is left open where the match is weak. Not all rows give a size; the values are once, few, many and, for expanded clones, a class.

TRBD2 many TRBJ2-5 TRBV9 CASSVGWGGQETQYF TGTGCCAGCAGCGTGGGCTGGGGGGGCCAAGAGACCCAGTACTTC
TRBD2 many TRBJ2-3 TRBV7-2 CASSKFRRRLAGADTQYF TGTGCCAGCAGCAAATTCCGCCGCCGGCTAGCGGGGGCAGATACGCAGTATTTT
NA NA TRBJ2-1 TRBV18 CASSPYGGGVNEQFF TGTGCCAGCTCACCATATGGGGGAGGCGTCAATGAGCAGTTCTTC
NA NA TRBJ2-4 TRBV7-9 CASSLAWEWQNIQYF TGTGCCAGCAGCTTAGCGTGGGAATGGCAAAACATTCAGTACTTC
NA NA TRBJ1-6 TRBV10-3 CATRRLNNSPLHF TGTGCCACGCGACGGCTGAATAATTCACCCCTCCACTTT
NA many TRBJ1-1 TRBV27 CASSLLPYTEAFF TGTGCCAGCAGTTTATTGCCTTACACTGAAGCTTTCTTT
NA many TRBJ1-5 TRBV4-2 CASSQDIGERRPQHF TGTGCCAGCAGCCAAGATATTGGGGAACGTCGGCCCCAGCATTTT
TRBD2 many TRBJ2-1 TRBV5-5 CASSLSFSGGYNEQFF TGTGCCAGCAGCTTGAGTTTTAGCGGGGGGTACAATGAGCAGTTCTTC
TRBD1 many TRBJ1-2 TRBV29-1 CSVDPGGQAYGYTF TGCAGCGTTGACCCTGGAGGACAGGCCTATGGCTACACCTTC
TRBD1 many TRBJ2-3 TRBV6-2/TRBV6-3 CASSDRGVFTDTQYF TGTGCCAGCAGTGACAGGGGGGTATTCACAGATACGCAGTATTTT
TRBD1 many TRBJ1-1 TRBV29-1 CSVAYRGRNTEAFF TGCAGCGTGGCATACAGGGGGCGCAACACTGAAGCTTTCTTT
TRBD2 many TRBJ2-3 TRBV7-2 CASSKGHRRGGTDTQYF TGTGCCAGCAGCAAAGGGCATCGCCGGGGGGGTACAGATACGCAGTATTTT
TRBD1 NA TRBJ1-4 TRBV7-2 CASSLAGGPGGGEKLFF TGTGCCAGCAGCTTAGCGGGAGGGCCAGGGGGAGGTGAAAAACTGTTTTTT
NA many TRBJ2-5 TRBV7-2 CASSLYGTVQETQYF TGTGCCAGCAGCTTATATGGGACGGTACAAGAGACCCAGTACTTC
NA NA TRBJ2-5 TRBV24-1 CATSDFGRGTQETQYF TGTGCCACCAGTGATTTTGGTCGGGGAACCCAAGAGACCCAGTACTTC
TRBD2 many TRBJ2-3 TRBV5-1 CASSFVGSGGTDTQYF TGCGCCAGCAGCTTTGTTGGTAGCGGGGGCACAGATACGCAGTATTTT
NA many TRBJ2-7 TRBV6-5 CASSSYYFDEQYF TGTGCCAGCAGTTCTTACTACTTCGACGAGCAGTACTTC
TRBD2 few TRBJ2-2 TRBV7-2 CASSSSKTSGNTGELFF TGTGCCAGCAGCTCATCCAAGACTAGCGGCAACACCGGGGAGCTGTTTTTT
NA few TRBJ2-2 TRBV10-1 CASRGRPNTGELFF TGCGCCAGCAGGGGACGGCCGAACACCGGGGAGCTGTTTTTT
TRBD1 many TRBJ1-1 TRBV24-1 CATSDPRQGNTEAFF TGTGCCACCAGTGACCCGAGACAGGGTAACACTGAAGCTTTCTTT
NA many TRBJ1-1 TRBV7-2 CASRGGLLNTEAFF TGTGCCAGCCGGGGGGGGTTACTGAACACTGAAGCTTTCTTT
NA few TRBJ2-5 TRBV4-2 CASSQDQGQETQYF TGTGCCAGCAGCCAAGACCAGGGGCAAGAGACCCAGTACTTC
TRBD1 few TRBJ1-2 TRBV15 CATSSGTGGVYGYTF TGTGCCACCAGCAGTGGAACAGGGGGCGTCTATGGCTACACCTTC
TRBD1 few TRBJ2-7 TRBV7-2 CASSIRDRALVGEQYF TGTGCCAGCAGCATAAGGGACAGGGCCCTCGTCGGTGAGCAGTACTTC
TRBD1 few TRBJ1-1 TRBV20-1 CSARDPRTGVTEAFF TGCAGTGCTAGAGATCCAAGGACAGGGGTCACTGAAGCTTTCTTT
NA many TRBJ2-7 TRBV28 CASTVAGHYEQYF TGTGCCAGCACCGTGGCGGGACACTACGAGCAGTACTTC